These 25 T cell receptor beta chains originate from one sample sequenced in a study of CD8 T cells in Susac syndrome. Reverse transcription of roughly 0.5 to 1 ug RNA was performed with random hexamers. MiXCR, applied by TCRdb to the immunoSEQ multiplex PCR reads, yields one record per CDR3 protein. Altogether more than 70,000 distinct CDR3 sequences are present, approximately 95% being singletons, with the ten largest covering 0.52%. Sequencing was done on a sample of CD8+ T cells from PBMCs. Every receptor here comes from a human donor with Susac syndrome.

The chain recombines TRBV7-9 with TRBJ2-7, with 9 bases that match TRBD1. The CDR3 runs to 16 residues. V dropped 8 bases and J dropped 0; count of bases not matched to a gene: 11. CDR1 is SEHNR and CDR2 is FQNEAQ in the germline V gene (reference sequence). DNA of the CDR3: TGTGCCAGCTTCTCCCCGGGACAGGGCACCTCCTACGAGCAGTACTTC. Residues: CASFSPGQGTSYEQYF.

The chain has TRBV5-1 and TRBJ2-7; TRBD1 agrees at 11 bases. Trimming took 2 bases from V and 3 from J; bases not matched to a gene: 7. The V gene's germline CDR1 is SGHRS and CDR2 YFSETQ. The CDR3 totals 16 residues. In DNA form, the CDR3 reads TGCGCCAGCAGCTTAACCGGGACAGGGGGTATCTACGAGCAGTACTTC. It translates to CASSLTGTGGIYEQYF.

V and J are TRBV29-1 and TRBJ2-7; 10 bases fit TRBD1. V shed 3 bases and J 4 bases; nucleotides not matched to a gene: 3. This CDR3 spans 13 amino acids. CDR1 and CDR2 (germline): SQVTM, ANQGSEA. The CDR3 protein is CSVETGGAYEQYF. The CDR3 DNA is TGCAGCGTTGAGACAGGGGGCGCGTACGAGCAGTACTTC.

The chain recombines TRBV5-6 with TRBJ1-1, with 7 bases matching TRBD1. CDR3 length equals 13 residues. Unmatched junction bases numbered 4, after V lost 4 bases and J lost 4 bases. Looked up from germline, CDR1 is SGHDT and CDR2 is YYEEEE. The CDR3: CASSAGTATEAFF. CDR3 coding DNA: TGTGCCAGCAGCGCTGGGACAGCCACTGAAGCTTTCTTT.

The V and J genes are TRBV6-2 or TRBV6-3 and TRBJ2-4; D possibly corresponds to TRBD1 (6 bases). CDR3 length equals 15 residues. V was trimmed by 5 bases and J by 1 base, leaving 12 bases between them. Germline-derived CDR1 and CDR2 are MNHEY and SVGEGT. The CDR3 DNA sequence: TGTGCCAGCAGTACAGGGTTTGGGGCCAAAAACATTCAGTACTTC. Translation: CASSTGFGAKNIQYF.

The rearrangement links TRBV20-1 to TRBJ1-4, with D hard to call. Germline values: CDR1 DFQATT, CDR2 SNEGSKA (reference sequence). The CDR3 is 12 amino acids. V was shortened by 0 bases and J by 6 bases, with 5 bases between the two germline ends. CDR3 amino acids: CSARDLYEKLFF. CDR3 coding DNA: TGCAGTGCTAGAGATCTCTATGAAAAACTGTTTTTT.

V usage is TRBV29-1 and J usage is TRBJ2-3; D gene uncertain. The V end was cut by 4 bases, the J end by 1 base, with 15 bases between. This CDR3 has 15 amino acids. Germline lookup yields CDR1 SQVTM and CDR2 ANQGSEA. The chain's CDR3 is CSVVGARPGTDTQYF. CDR3 coding DNA: TGCAGCGTTGTAGGTGCAAGGCCTGGCACAGATACGCAGTATTTT.

The chain couples TRBV29-1 to TRBJ2-5; TRBD1 agrees at 7 bases. Germline CDR1 and CDR2: SQVTM and ANQGSEA. J was trimmed by 1 base and V by 7 bases; bases with no gene match: 9. The CDR3 has 14 residues. The CDR3 DNA is TGCAGCGCCCCTGGGGGACAGTCCCAAGAGACCCAGTACTTC. It is translated as CSAPGGQSQETQYF.

This clonotype was picked up a small number of times. J is TRBJ2-1 and V is TRBV6-1, with TRBD2 matching 13 bases. The CDR3 is 15 amino acids. Germline V gene lookup returns CDR1 MNHNS and CDR2 SASEGT. V shed 6 bases and J 6 bases; nucleotides not matched to a gene: 5. In nucleotides, the CDR3 is TGTGCCAGCAGCGTGGGGACTAGCGGGGCCAATGAGCAGTTCTTC. It yields the protein CASSVGTSGANEQFF.

The rearrangement uses TRBV23-1 and TRBJ2-7; 8 bases line up with TRBD1. TRBV23-1 is an open reading frame, and its role is uncertain. V shed 2 bases and J 0 bases; nucleotides not matched to a gene: 12. The CDR3 has 18 amino acids. DNA of the CDR3: TGCGCCAGCAGTCAACGCCACTTGCGGGACAGGAGCTCCTACGAGCAGTACTTC. Residues: CASSQRHLRDRSSYEQYF.

This chain connects TRBV5-6 to TRBJ2-4; no definite D call. The V gene's germline CDR1 is SGHDT and CDR2 YYEEEE. This CDR3 is 16 amino acids long. Trimming removed 2 bases at V and 0 bases at J, with 12 bases between. CDR3 DNA: TGTGCCAGCAGCTTTCGACGGATACTAGCCAAAAACATTCAGTACTTC. It encodes CASSFRRILAKNIQYF.

This sequence joins TRBV5-1 and TRBJ1-1; maybe TRBD1 (5 bases). The V gene lost 4 bases and the J gene lost 5 bases, with 15 bases spanning the gap. Germline values: CDR1 SGHRS, CDR2 YFSETQ. CDR3 length: 14 amino acids. CDR3 nucleotides: TGCGCCAGCAGCGTCTGGGGGGAATCGACTGAAGCTTTCTTT. As protein: CASSVWGESTEAFF.

This chain joins TRBV6-5 and TRBJ2-1, with 9 bases fitting TRBD1. The CDR3 is 18 amino acids. Germline V CDR1 and CDR2: MNHEY, SVGAGI. J was trimmed by 8 bases and V by 2 bases; bases with no gene match: 16. CDR3 sequence (DNA): TGTGCCAGCAGTTACGCTCGGATGGGACAGGGAAAAATCGATGAGCAGTTCTTC. Amino acids: CASSYARMGQGKIDEQFF.

This chain links TRBV20-1 with TRBJ1-1, with D maybe TRBD1 (6 bases). V was cut by 4 bases and J by 3 bases, with 12 bases left in between. The CDR3 sequence is 13 residues long. CDR1 is DFQATT, CDR2 SNEGSKA, per germline (reference sequence). The DNA for the CDR3 is TGCAGTGCTAAAATACAGGGATACACTGAAGCTTTCTTT. Encoded protein: CSAKIQGYTEAFF.

The J gene is TRBJ1-5, the V gene TRBV20-1; possibly TRBD1 for D (5 bases). V was pared by 2 bases and J by 7 bases, with 15 bases between. The CDR3 is 14 amino acids. In germline, CDR1 is DFQATT, CDR2 SNEGSKA (reference sequence). For the CDR3, the DNA is TGCAGTGCTAGACCCCGGGGGGGACGCCAGCCCCAGCATTTT. It codes for CSARPRGGRQPQHF.

The chain has TRBV30 and TRBJ2-7; maybe TRBD2 (5 bases). Germline lookup yields CDR1 GTSNPN and CDR2 SVGIG (reference sequence). This CDR3 region has 11 residues. V was trimmed by 1 base and J by 8 bases, leaving 9 bases between them. This CDR3 reads CAWSGSGKQYF. The CDR3 bases are TGTGCCTGGAGTGGAAGCGGCAAGCAGTACTTC.

J is TRBJ2-7 and V is TRBV18; a weak D match, TRBD2 (6 bases). Germline values: CDR1 KGHSH, CDR2 LQKENI. The CDR3 sequence is 16 residues long. V gave up 2 bases and J gave up 1 base, with 15 bases separating them. The CDR3 nucleotides read TGTGCCAGCTCACCAAGGGAACAGGACTATTCCTACGAGCAGTACTTC. Translation gives CASSPREQDYSYEQYF.

This rearrangement joins TRBV12-5 to TRBJ2-2; D remains unclear. Between the trimmed V and J ends, which lost 7 bases and 4 bases, there was a span of 7 bases. The CDR3 length is 12 residues. Germline V gene sequence: CDR1 LGHNT, CDR2 FRNRAP. CDR3 sequence: CASVNPTGELFF. Written as DNA, the CDR3 is TGTGCTAGTGTTAACCCCACCGGGGAGCTGTTTTTT.

The genes are TRBV20-1 and TRBJ2-7; no clear D. The CDR3 contains 13 residues. V dropped 6 bases and J dropped 2 bases, with 14 bases sitting between them. CDR1 is DFQATT and CDR2 is SNEGSKA in the germline V gene (reference sequence). CDR3 sequence: CSAVRKGAYEQYF. As DNA, the CDR3 is TGCAGTGCCGTCAGAAAAGGAGCCTACGAGCAGTACTTC.

This clonotype showed up just a few times. The genes are TRBV14 and TRBJ2-7; D remains unclear. The CDR3 loop spans 12 amino acids. Trimming removed 0 bases from V and 4 bases from J, with 4 bases in between. Per the germline V gene, CDR1 is SGHDN and CDR2 is FVKESK. CDR3 amino acids: CASSQEGYEQYF. Written as DNA, the CDR3 is TGTGCCAGCAGCCAAGAGGGTTACGAGCAGTACTTC. The whole variable domain, filled in from reference TRBV14 and TRBJ2-7, reads EAGVTQFPSHSVIEKGQTVTLRCDPISGHDNLYWYRRVMGKEIKFLLHFVKESKQDESGMPNNRFLAERTGGTYSTLKVQPAELEDSGVYFCASSQEGYEQYFGPGTRLTVT.

The gene calls are TRBV5-6 and TRBJ1-4; D gene unclear. The CDR3 length is 14 residues. Germline values: CDR1 SGHDT, CDR2 YYEEEE. Trimming took off 4 bases at V and 5 bases at J, with 12 bases between the two ends. The CDR3 nucleotides are TGTGCCAGCAGCCTCCGGACGGAGAATGAAAAACTGTTTTTT. Residues: CASSLRTENEKLFF.

The chain recombines TRBV20-1 with TRBJ1-5, with D uncertain. Germline CDR1 is DFQATT and CDR2 is SNEGSKA (reference sequence). V was pared by 6 bases and J by 9 bases, with 15 bases between. The CDR3 has 12 amino acids. CDR3 amino acids: CSARVDNGPQHF. The CDR3 DNA reads as TGCAGTGCGAGGGTCGACAACGGGCCCCAGCATTTT.

The chain has TRBV2 and TRBJ2-1; 8 nucleotides align to TRBD2. After removal of 6 bases from V and 6 bases from J, the junction contained 16 bases not matched to a gene. Germline CDR1 and CDR2: SNHLY and FYNNEI. This CDR3 contains 17 residues. The CDR3 protein is CASSHNSAGGQSNEQFF. CDR3 sequence (DNA): TGTGCCAGCAGCCACAATAGCGCGGGGGGCCAAAGCAATGAGCAGTTCTTC.

This chain connects TRBV9 to TRBJ1-1; the match to TRBD1 covers 10 bases. The CDR3 sequence is 15 residues long. After removal of 3 bases from V and 4 bases from J, the junction contained 6 bases not matched to a gene. Germline V gene sequence: CDR1 SGDLS, CDR2 YYNGEE. CDR3 in amino acids: CASSERDRGSTEAFF. For the CDR3, the DNA is TGTGCCAGCAGCGAGAGGGACAGGGGCAGCACTGAAGCTTTCTTT.

This chain joins TRBV6-1 and TRBJ1-2; D is unclear. Trimming left V 8 bases short and J 2 bases short, with 27 bases between. This CDR3 is 18 amino acids long. CDR1 and CDR2 from the germline V gene are MNHNS and SASEGT. CDR3 in DNA: TGTGCCAGCGGAGAATCGTATTTTAGGGTTGATGAGAACTATGGCTACACCTTC. Encoded protein: CASGESYFRVDENYGYTF.